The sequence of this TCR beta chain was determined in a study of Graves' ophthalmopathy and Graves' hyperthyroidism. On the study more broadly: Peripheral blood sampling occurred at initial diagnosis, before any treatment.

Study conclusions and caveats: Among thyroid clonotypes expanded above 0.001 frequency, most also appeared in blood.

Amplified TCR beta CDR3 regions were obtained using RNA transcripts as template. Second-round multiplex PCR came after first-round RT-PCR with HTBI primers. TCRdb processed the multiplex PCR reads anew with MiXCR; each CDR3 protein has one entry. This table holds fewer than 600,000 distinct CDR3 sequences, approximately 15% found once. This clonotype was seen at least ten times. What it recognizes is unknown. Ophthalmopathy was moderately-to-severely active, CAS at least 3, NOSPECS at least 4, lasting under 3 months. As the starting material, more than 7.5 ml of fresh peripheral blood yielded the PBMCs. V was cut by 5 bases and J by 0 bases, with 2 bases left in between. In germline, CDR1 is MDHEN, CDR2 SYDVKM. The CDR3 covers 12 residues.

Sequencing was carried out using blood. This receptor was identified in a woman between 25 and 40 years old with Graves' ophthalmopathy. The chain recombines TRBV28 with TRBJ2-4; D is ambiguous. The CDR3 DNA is TGTGCCAGCAGTCGAGCCAAAAACATTCAGTACTTC. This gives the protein CASSRAKNIQYF.